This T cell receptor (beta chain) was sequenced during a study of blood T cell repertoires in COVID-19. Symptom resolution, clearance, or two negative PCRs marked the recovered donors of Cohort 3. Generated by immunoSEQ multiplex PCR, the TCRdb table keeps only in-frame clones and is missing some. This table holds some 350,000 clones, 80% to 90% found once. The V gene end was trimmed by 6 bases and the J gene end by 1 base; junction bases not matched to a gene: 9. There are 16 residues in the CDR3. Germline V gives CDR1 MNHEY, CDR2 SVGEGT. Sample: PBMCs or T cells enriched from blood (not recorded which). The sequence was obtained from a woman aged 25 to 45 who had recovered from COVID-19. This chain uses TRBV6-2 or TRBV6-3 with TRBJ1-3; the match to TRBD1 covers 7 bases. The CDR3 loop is CASSRPGTVSGNTIYF. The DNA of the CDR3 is TGTGCCAGCAGCCGTCCCGGGACAGTGTCTGGAAACACCATATATTTT.